This entry concerns a single TCR beta chain. This sample stems from a study of blood T cell repertoires in COVID-19. Study details: Samples taken during acute and convalescent COVID-19 were collected in the United States, Italy and Spain. The analysed material was cDNA or gDNA that came from T cells, B-cell-depleted T cells, or PBMCs.

Per the original methods: How many nucleated cells were present was estimated from reference gene primer amplification. Sequenced by immunoSEQ multiplex PCR; TCRdb stores in-frame clones only, minus some. Clonal size and the V and J genes are those of that table, whereas D and trimming came from the DNA. The data contain 35,000 to 50,000 clones, around 85% of them singletons. The sequenced material came from peripheral blood. The clonotype comes from a human donor in a cohort sampled during active COVID-19.

In DNA, the CDR3 is TGTGCCAGCTCACCACCGAATTCAGGGAACACTGAAGCTTTCTTT. It specifies CASSPPNSGNTEAFF. The V and J genes are TRBV18 and TRBJ1-1; D is ambiguous. The ends were cut back, 0 bases at V and 1 base at J, with 9 bases in the middle. The CDR3 spans 15 residues. From germline, CDR1 is KGHSH and CDR2 LQKENI.